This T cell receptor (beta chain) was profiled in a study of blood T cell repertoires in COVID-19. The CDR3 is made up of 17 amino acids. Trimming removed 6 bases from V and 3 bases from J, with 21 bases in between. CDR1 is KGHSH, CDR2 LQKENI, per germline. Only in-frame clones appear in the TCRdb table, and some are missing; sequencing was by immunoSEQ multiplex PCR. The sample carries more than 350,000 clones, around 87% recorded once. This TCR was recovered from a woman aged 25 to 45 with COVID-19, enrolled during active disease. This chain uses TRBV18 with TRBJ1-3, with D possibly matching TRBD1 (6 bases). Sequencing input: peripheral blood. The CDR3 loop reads CASSPPGGATYGNTIYF. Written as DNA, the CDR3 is TGTGCCAGCTCGCCCCCGGGGGGGGCAACTTATGGAAACACCATATATTTT.